The rows below give T cell receptor beta chains drawn from one sample of a study of blood T cell repertoires in COVID-19. TCRdb keeps only in-frame clones here, not all; method: immunoSEQ multiplex PCR. Of about 140,000 clones listed, less than 85% are singletons. Sequenced sample: PBMCs or T cells enriched from blood (not recorded which). Source of these receptors: a woman aged 18-30 years who had been exposed to COVID-19. Each CDR3 is given with its conserved first and last residue. A D gene is named only where the DNA matches it firmly. Only part of the rows carry a size: once, few, many, or a class if the clone is expanded.

TRBJ1-2 . TRBV25-1 TRBD1 CASGDRVEGYTF TGTGCCAGCGGGGACAGGGTGGAAGGCTACACCTTC
TRBJ2-5 . TRBV19 TRBD1 CASSRQGKGETQYF TGTGCCAGTAGTAGACAGGGGAAGGGGGAGACCCAGTACTTC
TRBJ2-1 . TRBV5-1 . CASSLELSPYNEQFF TGCGCCAGCAGCTTGGAACTATCCCCCTACAATGAGCAGTTCTTC
TRBJ1-1 few TRBV14 . CASSQDYRGTEAFF TGTGCCAGCAGCCAAGATTATCGCGGGACTGAAGCTTTCTTT
TRBJ1-6 . TRBV13 . CASSLGGAGSPLHF TGTGCCAGCAGCTTAGGAGGGGCTGGTTCACCCCTCCACTTT
TRBJ1-2 . TRBV5-1 . CASSPRVGPNYGYTF TGCGCCAGCAGCCCACGAGTCGGTCCTAACTATGGCTACACCTTC
TRBJ2-1 . TRBV7-3 TRBD2 CASSSSGSNEQFF TGTGCCAGCAGCTCTAGCGGGTCGAATGAGCAGTTCTTC
TRBJ1-2 few TRBV4-1 . CASTRGGTFQVPYGYTF TGCGCCAGCACGCGTGGAGGGACCTTCCAAGTCCCCTATGGCTACACCTTC
TRBJ2-3 . TRBV30 . CAWTRGDTQYF TGTGCCTGGACCCGGGGAGATACGCAGTATTTT
TRBJ1-1 . TRBV2 . CASSGPGNTEAFF TGTGCCAGCAGTGGACCGGGGAACACTGAAGCTTTCTTT
TRBJ2-4 . TRBV15 TRBD1 CATSARGGQGKNIQYF TGTGCCACCAGCGCCCGAGGGGGACAGGGCAAAAACATTCAGTACTTC
TRBJ2-7 . TRBV11-2 . CASSPALTDEQYF TGTGCCAGCAGCCCAGCACTAACCGACGAGCAGTACTTC
TRBJ1-4 . TRBV7-9 TRBD1 CASSSGQGNEKLFF TGTGCCAGCAGCTCGGGACAGGGTAATGAAAAACTGTTTTTT
TRBJ2-7 . TRBV7-2 TRBD1 CASSKYRGQGYEQYF TGTGCCAGCAGCAAATATAGGGGACAGGGCTACGAGCAGTACTTC
TRBJ1-2 . TRBV19 . CASGDVAWDGYTF TGTGCCAGTGGAGATGTAGCTTGGGATGGCTACACCTTC
TRBJ2-2 . TRBV3-1/TRBV3-2 . CASSQLVGRPGELFF TGTGCCAGCAGCCAACTAGTAGGTCGTCCCGGGGAGCTGTTTTTT
TRBJ2-3 . TRBV9 . CASSVATGGRDTQYF TGTGCCAGCAGCGTAGCTACGGGGGGCAGAGATACGCAGTATTTT
TRBJ2-2 once TRBV3-1/TRBV3-2 . CASSPPGGAGELFF TGTGCCAGCAGCCCGCCGGGGGGCGCCGGGGAGCTGTTTTTT
TRBJ1-2 . TRBV7-9 TRBD1 CASSSSGTGYGYTF TGTGCCAGCAGCTCCTCCGGGACAGGCTATGGCTACACCTTC
TRBJ2-7 . TRBV12-5 TRBD1 CASGLEDRAYEQYF TGTGCTAGTGGTTTAGAGGACAGGGCTTACGAGCAGTACTTC
TRBJ2-3 . TRBV4-2 . CASSPDRGVGADTQYF TGTGCCAGCAGCCCGGACCGCGGGGTAGGCGCAGATACGCAGTATTTT
TRBJ2-3 . TRBV9 . CASRGFRTDTQYF TGTGCCAGTAGGGGGTTTCGGACAGATACGCAGTATTTT
TRBJ2-2 . TRBV18 . CASSPFTGLNTGELFF TGTGCCAGCTCACCGTTTACAGGGTTGAACACCGGGGAGCTGTTTTTT
TRBJ2-3 . TRBV18 . CASSPQPGLPLVADTQYF TGTGCCAGCTCACCGCAACCGGGACTCCCCCTGGTAGCAGATACGCAGTATTTT
TRBJ1-4 few TRBV9 TRBD1 CASSLRQGPEKLFF TGTGCCAGCAGCCTAAGACAGGGACCAGAAAAACTGTTTTTT
TRBJ1-6 . TRBV7-9 . CASSHYNSPLHF TGTGCCAGCAGCCATTATAATTCACCCCTCCACTTT
TRBJ2-3 . TRBV13 . CASSATGITDTQYF TGTGCCAGCAGCGCAACAGGGATCACAGATACGCAGTATTTT
TRBJ2-7 . TRBV5-1 . CASSSSGSSSYEQYF TGCGCCAGCAGCTCCTCCGGGTCGAGCTCCTACGAGCAGTACTTC
TRBJ1-2 few TRBV3-1/TRBV3-2 . CASSQDYGTIAGYTF TGTGCCAGCAGCCAAGACTACGGGACAATAGCCGGCTACACCTTC
TRBJ2-2 . TRBV7-3 TRBD2 CASSPGLADTGELFF TGTGCCAGCAGCCCCGGACTAGCGGACACCGGGGAGCTGTTTTTT
TRBJ2-1 . TRBV11-2 TRBD1 CASSLDRSSGTGGYEQFF TGTGCCAGCAGCTTAGATCGCTCATCCGGGACAGGGGGCTATGAGCAGTTCTTC
TRBJ1-1 . TRBV5-1 . CASSLARGGDTEAFF TGCGCCAGCAGCTTAGCGAGAGGGGGAGACACTGAAGCTTTCTTT
TRBJ2-7 . TRBV28 TRBD1 CASKDLVGQGVGEQYF TGTGCCAGCAAGGATCTTGTTGGACAGGGCGTCGGCGAGCAGTACTTC
TRBJ2-3 few TRBV10-1 . CASSVQGTDTQYF TGCGCCAGCAGTGTGCAGGGAACAGATACGCAGTATTTT
TRBJ2-1 . TRBV29-1 TRBD1 CSVDDRGSYNEQFF TGCAGCGTTGATGACAGGGGGTCCTACAATGAGCAGTTCTTC
TRBJ1-5 few TRBV28 . CASSMSELGNQPQHF TGTGCCAGCAGTATGTCAGAATTGGGCAATCAGCCCCAGCATTTT
TRBJ2-1 . TRBV29-1 TRBD2 CSAWTSGRASYNEQFF TGCAGCGCCTGGACTAGCGGGAGGGCCTCCTACAATGAGCAGTTCTTC
TRBJ2-2 . TRBV5-1 TRBD1 CASSEDRGLVTGELFF TGCGCCAGCAGCGAAGACAGGGGGCTGGTCACCGGGGAGCTGTTTTTT
TRBJ1-1 . TRBV28 TRBD1 CASRLGTGITEAFF TGTGCCAGCCGCCTCGGGACAGGGATCACTGAAGCTTTCTTT
TRBJ1-5 few TRBV27 . CASSLTPYYQPQHF TGTGCCAGCAGTTTAACCCCCTATTATCAGCCCCAGCATTTT
TRBJ2-5 . TRBV24-1 TRBD1 CATSDSGTGKETQYF TGTGCCACCAGTGATTCCGGGACAGGTAAAGAGACCCAGTACTTC
TRBJ1-2 few TRBV25-1 . CASSEWGGYGYTF TGTGCCAGCAGTGAATGGGGGGGCTATGGCTACACCTTC